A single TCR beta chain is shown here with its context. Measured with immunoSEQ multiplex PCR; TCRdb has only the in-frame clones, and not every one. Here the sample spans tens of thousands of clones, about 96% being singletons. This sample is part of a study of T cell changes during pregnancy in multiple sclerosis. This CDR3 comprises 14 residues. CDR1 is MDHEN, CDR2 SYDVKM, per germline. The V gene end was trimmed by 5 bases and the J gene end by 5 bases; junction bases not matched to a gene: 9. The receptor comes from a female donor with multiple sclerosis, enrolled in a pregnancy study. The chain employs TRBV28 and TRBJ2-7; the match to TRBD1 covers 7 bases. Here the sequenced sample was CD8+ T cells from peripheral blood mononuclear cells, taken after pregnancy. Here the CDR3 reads CASSTQTGPDEQYF. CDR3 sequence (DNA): TGTGCCAGCAGTACTCAGACAGGGCCGGACGAGCAGTACTTC.